This TCR beta chain appears in the sequencing data of a study listed by TCRdb under 2016. In its sample, this clonotype was seen a few times. Its antigen remains undetermined. Nothing much larger sits one base from this clone, and base qualities are not available. Receptor libraries were prepared by RT-PCR. Sequencing was performed on an Illumina MiSeq. Using fastp at Q25 and MiXCR, TCRdb reprocessed the public reads and kept productive beta chains. Every CDR3 protein is listed once, alongside the most common genes and DNA of its rows. Recorded for this sample are more than 600,000 distinct CDR3 sequences; about 14% of them occurred a single time. The top ten clones comprise 3.6% of the sample. The CDR3 runs 17 amino acids, cysteine and phenylalanine included. Only the CDR3 region is kept as DNA, spanning 51 bases read in frame from base 1. Trimming accounts for 7 bases at V and 9 bases at J, while the number of junction bases matched to no gene is 19.

Recombination connected TRBV6-7 to TRBJ2-1; 9 of the junction bases match TRBD2. TRBV6-7 falls under the ORF class, with uncertain function. The sequence was obtained from a female donor in good health, serving as a healthy control. Input material: memory CD4+ T cells from blood. Read as DNA, the sequence is TGTGCCAGCATAGTCTCCTCCGCCGCTGGCGGGAGGGTTGAGCAGTTCTTC. This is translated as CASIVSSAAGGRVEQFF.